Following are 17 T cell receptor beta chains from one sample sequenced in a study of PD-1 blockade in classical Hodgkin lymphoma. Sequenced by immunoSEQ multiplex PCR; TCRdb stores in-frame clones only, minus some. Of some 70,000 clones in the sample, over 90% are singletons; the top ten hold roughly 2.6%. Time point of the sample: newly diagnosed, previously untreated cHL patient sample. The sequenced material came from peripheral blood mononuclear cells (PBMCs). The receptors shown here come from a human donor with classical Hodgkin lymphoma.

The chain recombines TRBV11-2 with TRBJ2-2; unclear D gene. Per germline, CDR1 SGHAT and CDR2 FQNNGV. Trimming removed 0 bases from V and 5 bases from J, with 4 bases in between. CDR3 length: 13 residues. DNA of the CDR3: TGTGCCAGCAGCTTAGATCGAACCGGGGAGCTGTTTTTT. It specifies CASSLDRTGELFF.

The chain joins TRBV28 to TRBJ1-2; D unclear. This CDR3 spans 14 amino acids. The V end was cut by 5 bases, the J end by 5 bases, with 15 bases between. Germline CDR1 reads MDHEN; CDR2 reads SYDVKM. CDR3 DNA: TGTGCCAGCAGTCCCGTGCAGTCACCTTATGGCTACACCTTC. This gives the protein CASSPVQSPYGYTF.

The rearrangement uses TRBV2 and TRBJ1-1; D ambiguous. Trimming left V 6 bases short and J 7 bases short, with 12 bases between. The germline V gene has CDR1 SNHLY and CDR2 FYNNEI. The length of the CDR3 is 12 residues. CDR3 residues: CASSIRRGEAFF. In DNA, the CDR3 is TGTGCCAGCAGCATAAGGCGGGGTGAAGCTTTCTTT.

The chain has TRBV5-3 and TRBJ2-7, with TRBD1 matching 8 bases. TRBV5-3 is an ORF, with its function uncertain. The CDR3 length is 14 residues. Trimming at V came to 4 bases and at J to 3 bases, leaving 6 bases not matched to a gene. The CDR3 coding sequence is TGTGCCAGAAGCCCCGGACAGGGAATCTACGAGCAGTACTTC. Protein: CARSPGQGIYEQYF.

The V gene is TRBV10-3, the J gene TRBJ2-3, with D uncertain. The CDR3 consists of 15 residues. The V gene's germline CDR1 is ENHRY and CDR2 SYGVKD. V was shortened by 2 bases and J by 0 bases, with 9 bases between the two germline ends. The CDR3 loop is CAISETATSTDTQYF. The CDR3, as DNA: TGTGCCATCAGTGAGACAGCCACAAGCACAGATACGCAGTATTTT.

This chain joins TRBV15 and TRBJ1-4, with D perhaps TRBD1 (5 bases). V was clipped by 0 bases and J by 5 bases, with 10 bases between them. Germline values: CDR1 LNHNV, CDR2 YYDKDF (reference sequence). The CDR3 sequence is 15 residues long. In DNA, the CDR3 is TGTGCCACCAGCAGAGATAAAGGACACAATGAAAAACTGTTTTTT. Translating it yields CATSRDKGHNEKLFF.

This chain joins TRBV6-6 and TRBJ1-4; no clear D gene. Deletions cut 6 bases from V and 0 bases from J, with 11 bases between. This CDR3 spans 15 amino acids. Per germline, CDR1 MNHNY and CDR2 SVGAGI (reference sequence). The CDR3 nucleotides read TGTGCCAGCAGCACCCCCCCTGCAACTAATGAAAAACTGTTTTTT. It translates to CASSTPPATNEKLFF.

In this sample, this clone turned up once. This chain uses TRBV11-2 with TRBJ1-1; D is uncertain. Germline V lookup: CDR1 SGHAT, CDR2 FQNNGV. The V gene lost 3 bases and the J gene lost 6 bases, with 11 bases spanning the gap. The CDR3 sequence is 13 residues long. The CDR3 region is CASSLFYSAEAFF. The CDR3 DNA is TGTGCCAGCAGCTTGTTTTATAGTGCTGAAGCTTTCTTT.

CDR3: CASSVRPGTGGENTIYF. The CDR3 bases are TGTGCCAGCAGCGTAAGGCCCGGGACAGGGGGCGAAAACACCATATATTTT. J is TRBJ1-3 and V is TRBV9, with 12 bases identical to TRBD1. This CDR3 is built from 17 residues. With V trimmed by 1 base and J by 6 bases, 8 bases remained unmatched. The V gene's germline CDR1 is SGDLS and CDR2 YYNGEE.

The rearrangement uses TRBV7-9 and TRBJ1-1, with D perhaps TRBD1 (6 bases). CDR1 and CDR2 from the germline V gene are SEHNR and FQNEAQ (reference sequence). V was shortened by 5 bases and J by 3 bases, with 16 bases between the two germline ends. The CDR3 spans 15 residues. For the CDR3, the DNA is TGTGCCAGCAGCCTTATGGCAGGGGCGGACACTGAAGCTTTCTTT. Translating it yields CASSLMAGADTEAFF. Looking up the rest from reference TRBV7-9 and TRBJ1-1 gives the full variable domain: DTGVSQNPRHKITKRGQNVTFRCDPISEHNRLYWYRQTLGQGPEFLTYFQNEAQLEKSRLLSDRFSAERPKGSFSTLEIQRTEQGDSAMYLCASSLMAGADTEAFFGQGTRLTVV.

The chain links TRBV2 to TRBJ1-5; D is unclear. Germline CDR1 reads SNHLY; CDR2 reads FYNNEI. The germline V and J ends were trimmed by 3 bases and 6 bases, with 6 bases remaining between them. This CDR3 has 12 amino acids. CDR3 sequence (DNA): TGTGCCAGCAGTGATGGGGTTCAGCCCCAGCATTTT. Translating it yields CASSDGVQPQHF.

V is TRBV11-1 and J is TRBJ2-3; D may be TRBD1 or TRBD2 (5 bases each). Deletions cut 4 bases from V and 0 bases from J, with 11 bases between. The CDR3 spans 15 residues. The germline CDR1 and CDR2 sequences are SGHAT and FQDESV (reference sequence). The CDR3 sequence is CASSSGTGSTDTQYF. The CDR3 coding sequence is TGTGCCAGCAGCTCCGGGACGGGGAGCACAGATACGCAGTATTTT.

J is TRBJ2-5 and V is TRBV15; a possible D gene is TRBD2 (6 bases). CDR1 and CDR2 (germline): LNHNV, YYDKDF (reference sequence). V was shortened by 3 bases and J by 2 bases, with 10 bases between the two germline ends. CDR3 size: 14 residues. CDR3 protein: CATSRGLLQETQYF. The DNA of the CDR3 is TGTGCCACCAGCAGGGGACTCTTACAAGAGACCCAGTACTTC.

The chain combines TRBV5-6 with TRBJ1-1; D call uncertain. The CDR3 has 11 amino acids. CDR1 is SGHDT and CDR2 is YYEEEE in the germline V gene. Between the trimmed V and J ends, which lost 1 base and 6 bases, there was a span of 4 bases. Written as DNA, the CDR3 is TGTGCCAGCAGCTTGTCTTCTGAAGCTTTCTTT. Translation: CASSLSSEAFF.

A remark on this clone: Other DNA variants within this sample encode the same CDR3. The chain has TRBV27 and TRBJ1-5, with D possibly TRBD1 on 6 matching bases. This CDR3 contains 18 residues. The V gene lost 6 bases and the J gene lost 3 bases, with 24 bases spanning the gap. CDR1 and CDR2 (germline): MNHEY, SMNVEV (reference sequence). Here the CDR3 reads CASSSFGGGGVVNQPQHF. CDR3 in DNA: TGTGCCAGCAGCTCTTTCGGGGGCGGGGGGGTCGTCAATCAGCCCCAGCATTTT.

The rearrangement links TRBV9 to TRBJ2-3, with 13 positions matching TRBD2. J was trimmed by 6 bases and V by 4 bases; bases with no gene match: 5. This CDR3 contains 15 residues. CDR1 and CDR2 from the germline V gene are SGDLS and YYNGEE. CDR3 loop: CASSKGTSGVDTQYF. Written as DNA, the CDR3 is TGTGCCAGCAGCAAGGGGACTAGCGGGGTGGATACGCAGTATTTT. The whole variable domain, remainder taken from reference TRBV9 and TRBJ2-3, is DSGVTQTPKHLITATGQRVTLRCSPRSGDLSVYWYQQSLDQGLQFLIQYYNGEERAKGNILERFSAQQFPDLHSELNLSSLELGDSALYFCASSKGTSGVDTQYFGPGTRLTVL.

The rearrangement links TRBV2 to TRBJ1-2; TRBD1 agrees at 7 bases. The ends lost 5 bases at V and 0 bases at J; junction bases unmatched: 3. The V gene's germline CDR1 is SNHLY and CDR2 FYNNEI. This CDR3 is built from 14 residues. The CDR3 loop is CASSPGTANYGYTF. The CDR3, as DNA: TGTGCCAGCAGTCCCGGGACAGCTAACTATGGCTACACCTTC.